The 24 T cell receptor beta chains presented below share a single source sample, sequenced in a study of siplizumab effects on memory and regulatory T cells. Sequencing used immunoSEQ multiplex PCR; TCRdb keeps in-frame clones, though not all of them. This table has roughly 40,000 clones, 89% appearing once. What was sequenced was naive CD4+ T cells sorted from blood. Receptor source: a human donor in good health.

The chain employs TRBV6-5 and TRBJ2-7; 8 bases agree with TRBD2. Germline V CDR1 and CDR2: MNHEY, SVGAGI. Losses at the gene ends were 0 bases for V and 2 bases for J; bases not matched to a gene: 6. The CDR3 totals 16 residues. The CDR3 protein is CASSYSTGGAAYEQYF. In DNA form, the CDR3 reads TGTGCCAGCAGTTACTCGACGGGAGGGGCGGCCTACGAGCAGTACTTC.

V gene TRBV4-2 combines with J gene TRBJ2-5, with 14 bases fitting TRBD2. V shed 8 bases, J shed 5 bases, and the junction held 13 bases outside the gene matches. Per germline, CDR1 LGHNA and CDR2 YNFKEQ. The CDR3 has 17 amino acids. CDR3 protein: CASSRLAGGSGSETQYF. DNA for the CDR3: TGTGCCAGCTCCCGACTAGCGGGGGGGTCGGGTAGTGAGACCCAGTACTTC.

The chain links TRBV27 to TRBJ1-1; D is ambiguous. CDR1 is MNHEY and CDR2 is SMNVEV in the germline V gene (reference sequence). The CDR3 is made up of 13 amino acids. V shed 7 bases and J shed 0 bases, with 9 bases lying between them. CDR3: CASNHTMNTEAFF. In DNA, the CDR3 is TGTGCCAGCAATCACACAATGAACACTGAAGCTTTCTTT.

The chain uses TRBV19 and TRBJ1-3; no definite D call. The CDR3 runs to 14 residues. V was shortened by 4 bases and J by 4 bases, with 11 bases between the two germline ends. Germline V lookup: CDR1 LNHDA, CDR2 SQIVND (reference sequence). CDR3 DNA sequence: TGTGCCAGTAGTAAAGAAGGAGGCGGAAACACCATATATTTT. It codes for CASSKEGGGNTIYF.

The chain couples TRBV5-1 to TRBJ2-7; 7 nucleotides align to TRBD2. Germline V CDR1 and CDR2: SGHRS, YFSETQ. The CDR3 consists of 16 residues. Germline trimming cut 1 base from V and 1 base from J; bases unmatched to any gene: 8. The CDR3 spells CASSLIAGERSYEQYF. CDR3 sequence (DNA): TGCGCCAGCAGCTTGATCGCGGGAGAGAGGTCCTACGAGCAGTACTTC.

The chain is built from TRBV12-2 and TRBJ2-3; TRBD2 is the table's D call and was not checked against the DNA. TRBV12-2 is labeled a pseudogene. There are 17 residues in the CDR3. CDR3 in DNA: TGTGCAAGTCGCTTAAGTAGGCGGGAGACTGGCACAGATACGCAGTATTTT. It encodes CASRLSRRETGTDTQYF.

The V and J genes are TRBV6-1 and TRBJ1-2; tentative D call: TRBD1 (6 bases). The germline V gene encodes CDR1 MNHNS and CDR2 SASEGT. V dropped 4 bases and J dropped 5 bases, with 14 bases sitting between them. This CDR3 has 14 residues. The CDR3 here is CASSAITGIYGYTF. CDR3 DNA: TGTGCCAGCAGTGCTATAACAGGGATATATGGCTACACCTTC.

V usage is TRBV7-9 and J usage is TRBJ1-4; D gene ambiguous. Germline CDR1 reads SEHNR; CDR2 reads FQNEAQ (reference sequence). The CDR3 covers 10 residues. The V end lost 5 bases, the J end lost 7 bases, and 2 bases lay between the germline ends. The CDR3 bases are TGTGCCAGCAGCGGTGAAAAACTGTTTTTT. It codes for CASSGEKLFF.

V gene TRBV6-5 combines with J gene TRBJ1-2; 9 nucleotides line up with TRBD1. CDR3 length: 15 amino acids. J gave up 4 bases and V 1 base, and 4 bases lay outside the gene matches. Germline-derived CDR1 and CDR2 are MNHEY and SVGAGI. The CDR3 DNA reads as TGTGCCAGCAGTTACTGGGGACAGGGCGCCTATGGCTACACCTTC. Residues: CASSYWGQGAYGYTF.

The chain uses TRBV5-6 and TRBJ2-3; 12 bases fit TRBD2. The CDR3 is 16 residues long. V lost 4 bases to trimming and J lost 2 bases; unmatched junction nucleotides: 5. CDR1 SGHDT and CDR2 YYEEEE come from the germline V gene. CDR3 in DNA: TGTGCCAGCAGCCGACGGACTAGCGGGGCCACAGATACGCAGTATTTT. Encoded protein: CASSRRTSGATDTQYF.

This clone was seen just once. The V call is TRBV30, the J call TRBJ2-5, with 11 bases identical to TRBD2. Germline CDR1 reads GTSNPN; CDR2 reads SVGIG (reference sequence). V trimming: 7 bases; J trimming: 5 bases; junction bases outside the gene matches: 6. The CDR3 spans 13 residues. The CDR3 region is CAFGSGRVETQYF. The CDR3 coding sequence is TGTGCCTTTGGTAGCGGGAGGGTGGAGACCCAGTACTTC.

CDR3 in amino acids: CASSPRGTSGMRTQYF. CDR3 DNA sequence: TGTGCCAGCAGCCCTCGGGGGACTAGCGGTATGCGCACGCAGTATTTT. The genes are TRBV7-3 and TRBJ2-3, with 11 bases that match TRBD2. CDR3 size: 16 residues. J lost 9 bases, V lost 5 bases, and 13 bases had no gene match. The V gene's germline CDR1 is SGHTA and CDR2 FQGTGA.

This chain connects TRBV7-3 to TRBJ2-1; the D gene is possibly TRBD2 (6 bases). Germline CDR1 reads SGHTA; CDR2 reads FQGTGA. The V end was cut by 6 bases, the J end by 0 bases, with 12 bases between. The CDR3 has 15 amino acids. In DNA form, the CDR3 reads TGTGCCAGCAGTTTAGCGGCTAGCTCCTACAATGAGCAGTTCTTC. Amino acid sequence: CASSLAASSYNEQFF.

The chain combines TRBV7-9 with TRBJ1-5; D is unclear. Looked up from germline, CDR1 is SEHNR and CDR2 is FQNEAQ (reference sequence). The CDR3 runs 15 residues. Trimming pared 5 bases from V and 5 bases from J, leaving 16 bases between. Here the CDR3 reads CASSPQSGRDQPQHF. The CDR3 DNA reads TGTGCCAGCAGCCCCCAGTCGGGGAGGGATCAGCCCCAGCATTTT. Looking up the rest from reference TRBV7-9 and TRBJ1-5 gives the full variable domain: DTGVSQNPRHKITKRGQNVTFRCDPISEHNRLYWYRQTLGQGPEFLTYFQNEAQLEKSRLLSDRFSAERPKGSFSTLEIQRTEQGDSAMYLCASSPQSGRDQPQHFGDGTRLSIL.

The gene calls are TRBV7-3 and TRBJ2-1; either TRBD1 or TRBD2 may supply D (5 bases each). Germline V gives CDR1 SGHTA, CDR2 FQGTGA. V dropped 5 bases and J dropped 6 bases, with 14 bases sitting between them. The CDR3 consists of 14 residues. CDR3 loop: CASSARGASNEQFF. The CDR3 DNA follows: TGTGCCAGCAGCGCCCGAGGGGCGAGCAATGAGCAGTTCTTC.

The CDR3 nucleotides are TGTGCCAGCAGTCTCACGGCTCTGAATGAAAAACTGTTTTTT. Residues: CASSLTALNEKLFF. The chain links TRBV19 to TRBJ1-4; no reliable D call. CDR3 length: 14 amino acids. Deletions cut 9 bases from V and 5 bases from J, with 16 bases between. Germline CDR1 LNHDA, CDR2 SQIVND (reference sequence). Full variable domain (remainder filled in from reference TRBV19 and TRBJ1-4): DGGITQSPKYLFRKEGQNVTLSCEQNLNHDAMYWYRQDPGQGLRLIYYSQIVNDFQKGDIAEGYSVSREKKESFPLTVTSAQKNPTAFYLCASSLTALNEKLFFGSGTQLSVL.

This clone was observed once. The V and J genes are TRBV27 and TRBJ2-7; no firm D call. CDR3 size: 13 residues. The V end was cut by 1 base, the J end by 3 bases, with 7 bases between. The germline CDR1 and CDR2 sequences are MNHEY and SMNVEV (reference sequence). The CDR3 spells CASSLLTNYEQYF. The CDR3, as DNA: TGTGCCAGCAGTTTATTAACCAACTACGAGCAGTACTTC.

This chain uses TRBV10-3 with TRBJ1-5; D gene unclear. The CDR3 runs to 14 residues. Trimming removed 2 bases from V and 3 bases from J, with 8 bases in between. The V gene's germline CDR1 is ENHRY and CDR2 SYGVKD. CDR3 protein: CAISEMRDNQPQHF. The DNA of the CDR3 is TGTGCCATCAGTGAGATGAGGGACAATCAGCCCCAGCATTTT.

This clone has a single count. The conserved phenylalanine or tryptophan is not found at the CDR3 terminus, so this likely reflects a read error. The DNA is left out, because the CDR3 cannot be placed on it with certainty; the CDR3 is given as TCRdb lists it. V usage is TRBV18 and J usage is TRBJ2-3; the table's D gene call, TRBD1, was not cross checked with the DNA. The CDR3 has 11 amino acids, counting both end residues. CDR1 and CDR2 from the germline V gene are KGHSH and LQKENI. The CDR3 is CASSPEGALVN.

The chain recombines TRBV7-2 with TRBJ2-1, with 11 bases fitting TRBD2. The V gene's germline CDR1 is SGHTA and CDR2 FQGNSA. Trimming took 5 bases from V and 0 from J; bases not matched to a gene: 9. This CDR3 region has 18 residues. DNA for the CDR3: TGTGCCAGCAGCCGCCCACAAACTAGCGGGAGCTCCTACAATGAGCAGTTCTTC. Its translation is CASSRPQTSGSSYNEQFF.

The J gene is TRBJ2-6, the V gene TRBV18, with D possibly being TRBD2 (5 bases). V was shortened by 2 bases and J by 0 bases, with 5 bases between the two germline ends. Germline CDR1 reads KGHSH; CDR2 reads LQKENI. This CDR3 is 15 amino acids long. CDR3 sequence (DNA): TGTGCCAGCTCACCAGAGGGCTCTGGGGCCAACGTCCTGACTTTC. Translating gives CASSPEGSGANVLTF.

The CDR3 here is CASTQDQETQYF. The CDR3 DNA reads as TGTGCCAGCACCCAGGACCAAGAGACCCAGTACTTC. This chain connects TRBV5-4 to TRBJ2-5; D not certain. With 6 bases removed from V and 0 bases from J, the gap between germline ends came to 6 bases. Germline V gives CDR1 SGHNT, CDR2 YYREEE (reference sequence). This CDR3 is 12 amino acids long.

This sequence joins TRBV4-1 and TRBJ1-2; D call uncertain. Trimming took 1 base from V and 8 from J, leaving 8 bases between them. This CDR3 comprises 12 residues. Germline lookup yields CDR1 MGHRA and CDR2 YSYEKL. CDR3 sequence reads: CASSQGLWGYTF. The DNA of the CDR3 is TGCGCCAGCAGCCAAGGGTTGTGGGGCTACACCTTC.

V gene TRBV9 combines with J gene TRBJ2-3; D is unresolved. The CDR3 is 16 residues long. The V gene lost 1 base and the J gene lost 0 bases, with 12 bases spanning the gap. Germline-derived CDR1 and CDR2 are SGDLS and YYNGEE. CDR3 nucleotides: TGTGCCAGCAGCGTAATTGGTAGCCCTAGCACAGATACGCAGTATTTT. This encodes CASSVIGSPSTDTQYF.